The present TCR beta chain was sequenced within a study of cytomegalovirus exposure and HLA in healthy donors. The PCR contained 60 Vbeta and 13 Jbeta primers. The method was immunoSEQ multiplex PCR; TCRdb's version includes in-frame clones alone and lacks a portion of them. Altogether around 99,000 clones are present, about four fifths being singletons, with the ten largest covering less than 3.5%. Though nominally healthy at sampling, donors likely had unrecorded immune exposures. Findings of the study overall: Reports state that TCR beta sequences accurately predicted most subjects' HLA-A and HLA-B alleles. Likely technical artifact: a cluster of highly shared sequence variants.

Notes on this clone: Its antigen remains unidentified.

CDR1 and CDR2 from the germline V gene are LNHNV and YYDKDF (reference sequence). Trimming cost V 1 base and J 4 bases; bases outside gene matches: 5. This CDR3 is built from 16 residues. The sample consisted of PBMCs. The receptor's source is a man aged 25-45 years in good health and CMV-seropositive. The chain has TRBV15 and TRBJ2-1, with 9 bases aligning to TRBD1. CDR3 bases: TGTGCCACCAGCAGAGCCGGGACAGGGCCTTACAATGAGCAGTTCTTC. Amino acid sequence: CATSRAGTGPYNEQFF.